What follows are 30 T cell receptor beta chains derived from one specimen sequenced in a study of shared clonotypes between healthy human individuals (dated by TCRdb to about 2020). Library prep was done by the immunoSEQ multiplex PCR assay. TCRdb re-hosts the immuneACCESS table, in-frame sequences only. Its copies lack some clones; in the studies checked, an unresolved V gene accounts for under half of them, and the cause for the rest is not known. This sample has hundreds of thousands of clones in its table, and roughly 95% of those were observed once. Around 0.11% of the sample lies in the top ten. CD8 naive samples consisted of CD45RO-negative cells that were positively selected for CCR7, yielding a CD45RA+CCR7+ population without TemRA cells. The sample comprised naive CD8+ T cells sorted from blood. Explained via the paper, the cell subset or site label denotes: CD45RA+CCR7+. Receptors originate from a woman under 40 in good health.

The chain has TRBV13 and TRBJ2-3; no clear D gene. In germline, CDR1 is PRHDT, CDR2 FYEKMQ (reference sequence). The V gene lost 0 bases and the J gene lost 0 bases, with 10 bases spanning the gap. CDR3 size: 16 residues. CDR3 sequence: CASSLGSFPSTDTQYF. CDR3 bases: TGTGCCAGCAGCTTAGGTTCCTTCCCTAGCACAGATACGCAGTATTTT.

The chain uses TRBV19 and TRBJ2-7, with D possibly TRBD2 on 6 matching bases. CDR1 LNHDA and CDR2 SQIVND come from the germline V gene (reference sequence). This CDR3 is 14 amino acids long. Deletions cut 5 bases from V and 2 bases from J, with 13 bases between. The CDR3 bases are TGTGCCAGTAGTGAGGCGGGACGGACCTACGAGCAGTACTTC. Its protein product is CASSEAGRTYEQYF.

The genes are TRBV19 and TRBJ2-1; D not certain. Per the germline V gene, CDR1 is LNHDA and CDR2 is SQIVND (reference sequence). V was clipped by 5 bases and J by 7 bases, with 3 bases between them. The CDR3 consists of 10 residues. The CDR3 loop reads CASSGNEQFF. The DNA of the CDR3 is TGTGCCAGTAGTGGGAATGAGCAGTTCTTC.

J is TRBJ2-7 and V is TRBV9, with 7 bases aligning to TRBD2. This CDR3 contains 15 residues. The germline gives CDR1 SGDLS, CDR2 YYNGEE. The ends lost 3 bases at V and 5 bases at J; junction bases unmatched: 11. The CDR3, as DNA: TGTGCCAGCAGCGCCCTCGCTAGCGGTTACGACGAGCAGTACTTC. Residues: CASSALASGYDEQYF.

The chain uses TRBV7-9 and TRBJ2-1; D is ambiguous. Germline values: CDR1 SEHNR, CDR2 FQNEAQ (reference sequence). This CDR3 has 13 residues. V lost 3 bases and J lost 4, with 7 bases in between. The CDR3 DNA reads TGTGCCAGCAGCTTTCAACGGTACAATGAGCAGTTCTTC. As protein: CASSFQRYNEQFF. Combining the CDR3 with reference TRBV7-9 and TRBJ2-1 gives the whole variable domain DTGVSQNPRHKITKRGQNVTFRCDPISEHNRLYWYRQTLGQGPEFLTYFQNEAQLEKSRLLSDRFSAERPKGSFSTLEIQRTEQGDSAMYLCASSFQRYNEQFFGPGTRLTVL.

The CDR3, as DNA: TGTGCCAGCAGCCAAAGACAGTACGAGCAGTACTTC. Protein sequence: CASSQRQYEQYF. The chain uses TRBV11-2 and TRBJ2-7, with a possible D match to TRBD1 (5 bases). The V end lost 5 bases, the J end lost 4 bases, and 9 bases lay between the germline ends. CDR3 size: 12 residues. The germline CDR1 and CDR2 sequences are SGHAT and FQNNGV.

V gene TRBV6-5 combines with J gene TRBJ2-7; 7 positions match TRBD1. The trim removed 2 bases at V and 5 bases at J, leaving 3 bases unmatched. CDR3 length: 13 amino acids. From germline, CDR1 is MNHEY and CDR2 SVGAGI. The CDR3 loop is CASSYTGDHEQYF. The CDR3 nucleotides are TGTGCCAGCAGTTACACAGGGGACCACGAGCAGTACTTC.

The chain links TRBV10-1 to TRBJ2-7; the match to TRBD2 covers 10 bases. Germline V gene data show CDR1 as WNHNN and CDR2 as SYGVQD (reference sequence). After removal of 6 bases from V and 6 bases from J, the junction contained 8 bases not matched to a gene. The CDR3 is made up of 14 amino acids. Here the CDR3 DNA reads TGCGCCAGCAGACGACTAGCGGGCCGCGTCGAGCAGTACTTC. Translation gives CASRRLAGRVEQYF.

The chain links TRBV10-3 to TRBJ2-5, with D hard to call. The last part of the DNA fits TRBJ2-7 better; the J call may be wrong. The CDR3 has 14 residues. Germline V lookup: CDR1 ENHRY, CDR2 SYGVKD. CDR3 amino acids: CAISESSRSYEQYF. The CDR3 nucleotides read TGTGCCATCAGTGAGTCTAGCCGATCCTACGAGCAGTACTTC.

The gene calls are TRBV6-4 and TRBJ2-5, with 15 positions matching TRBD2. This CDR3 contains 18 residues. The ends lost 7 bases at V and 5 bases at J; junction bases unmatched: 14. Germline lookup yields CDR1 MRHNA and CDR2 SNTAGT. Here the CDR3 reads CASNNPGLAGGCGETQYF. The CDR3 DNA is TGTGCCAGCAATAACCCTGGACTAGCGGGAGGGTGTGGGGAGACCCAGTACTTC.

The V gene is TRBV14, the J gene TRBJ1-1; 7 positions match TRBD1. This CDR3 comprises 14 residues. Trimming removed 2 bases from V and 8 bases from J; junction bases left unmatched: 8. The germline CDR1 and CDR2 sequences are SGHDN and FVKESK. CDR3 bases: TGTGCCAGCAGCCAATCAGGGGGGCTAGGAGAAGCTTTCTTT. Protein product: CASSQSGGLGEAFF.

The chain links TRBV28 to TRBJ2-7, with TRBD1 matching over 8 bases. CDR3 length equals 15 residues. Germline V gene lookup returns CDR1 MDHEN and CDR2 SYDVKM. J was trimmed by 4 bases and V by 6 bases; bases with no gene match: 11. This CDR3 is CASSKAGTGHYEQYF. CDR3 nucleotides: TGTGCCAGCAGCAAAGCCGGGACAGGTCATTACGAGCAGTACTTC.

This clone was picked up one time. The genes are TRBV9 and TRBJ2-5, with 7 bases that match TRBD2. Trimming at V came to 6 bases and at J to 1 base, leaving 12 bases not matched to a gene. The CDR3 is 16 amino acids. CDR1 is SGDLS, CDR2 YYNGEE, per germline. Here the CDR3 reads CASNTGGEGVQETQYF. The CDR3 region has the DNA TGTGCCAGCAACACCGGTGGGGAGGGCGTCCAAGAGACCCAGTACTTC.

This clone has a handful of counts. This specimen includes other DNA sequences encoding the same CDR3. V is TRBV5-4 and J is TRBJ2-7; D unclear. Germline V gives CDR1 SGHNT, CDR2 YYREEE (reference sequence). The CDR3 totals 11 residues. The V and J ends lost 1 base and 7 bases respectively, with 6 bases between them. CDR3 in amino acids: CASSLSSEQYF. The CDR3, as DNA: TGTGCCAGCAGCTTGTCGTCTGAGCAGTACTTC.

The chain carries TRBV6-5 and TRBJ2-1, with D hard to call. The CDR3 runs 14 residues. V was clipped by 4 bases and J by 1 base, with 8 bases between them. Germline V lookup: CDR1 MNHEY, CDR2 SVGAGI. The CDR3 sequence: CASSWAESYNEQFF. CDR3 nucleotides: TGTGCCAGCAGTTGGGCAGAATCCTACAATGAGCAGTTCTTC.

This rearrangement joins TRBV7-9 to TRBJ2-5; D remains ambiguous. TRBJ2-7 matches the DNA end more closely, so the J call is doubtful. This CDR3 region has 13 residues. From germline, CDR1 is SEHNR and CDR2 FQNEAQ (reference sequence). This chain's CDR3 is CASSLADSYEQYF. The CDR3 bases are TGTGCCAGCAGCTTAGCGGATTCCTACGAGCAGTACTTC.

Notes on this clone: Being one base from a much bigger clone, this may be a read error. Other DNA sequences in this specimen translate into the identical CDR3. This rearrangement joins TRBV7-9 to TRBJ1-5; TRBD1 agrees at 8 bases. The CDR3 extends over 15 amino acids. Germline lookup yields CDR1 SEHNR and CDR2 FQNEAQ (reference sequence). Trimming cost V 5 bases and J 2 bases; bases outside gene matches: 5. The CDR3 here is CASSPQGAGNQPQHF. In DNA form, the CDR3 reads TGTGCCAGCAGCCCTCAGGGGGCTGGCAATCAGCCCCAGCATTTT.

V usage is TRBV7-8 and J usage is TRBJ1-2; 7 nucleotides agree with TRBD1. CDR1 and CDR2 (germline): SGHVS, FQNEAQ. The CDR3 consists of 14 residues. With V trimmed by 5 bases and J by 7 bases, 10 bases remained unmatched. DNA for the CDR3: TGTGCCAGCAGCCAGGGGGAGCAGGGTGGTGGCTACACCTTC. The encoded protein is CASSQGEQGGGYTF.

This chain joins TRBV28 and TRBJ2-1, with D perhaps given as TRBD1 or TRBD2 (7 bases each). V shed 5 bases and J shed 9 bases, with 26 bases lying between them. CDR1 and CDR2 from the germline V gene are MDHEN and SYDVKM. The CDR3 has 17 amino acids. The CDR3 nucleotides are TGTGCCAGCAGTCCCAGGGGGGGACAACTCCCCTATGGTGAGCAGTTCTTC. This sequence encodes CASSPRGGQLPYGEQFF. The variable domain in full, completed from reference TRBV28 and TRBJ2-1, reads DVKVTQSSRYLVKRTGEKVFLECVQDMDHENMFWYRQDPGLGLRLIYFSYDVKMKEKGDIPEGYSVSREKKERFSLILESASTNQTSMYLCASSPRGGQLPYGEQFFGPGTRLTVL.

CDR3 residues: CASSSSPVNEQFF. In DNA form, the CDR3 reads TGTGCCAGCTCTTCCTCCCCCGTTAATGAGCAGTTCTTC. The genes are TRBV27 and TRBJ2-1; D is uncertain. CDR3 length: 13 amino acids. Germline V gene sequence: CDR1 MNHEY, CDR2 SMNVEV (reference sequence). V lost 8 bases to trimming and J lost 7 bases, with 15 bases between them.

This rearrangement joins TRBV4-1 to TRBJ2-7; 8 bases line up with TRBD2. The length of the CDR3 is 14 residues. The V and J ends lost 4 bases and 5 bases, in that order; junction bases with no gene match: 7. Germline V gene data show CDR1 as MGHRA and CDR2 as YSYEKL. CDR3 amino acids: CASSPSGRVDEQYF. The CDR3, as DNA: TGCGCCAGCAGCCCTAGCGGGCGGGTCGACGAGCAGTACTTC.

The chain couples TRBV19 to TRBJ2-7; tentative D call: TRBD2 (6 bases). The germline V and J ends were trimmed by 6 bases and 7 bases, with 19 bases remaining between them. The CDR3 covers 14 residues. Germline loops: CDR1 LNHDA, CDR2 SQIVND (reference sequence). The CDR3 is CASRDPVRGREQYF. The DNA of the CDR3 is TGTGCCAGTAGAGACCCGGTCCGAGGGAGGGAGCAGTACTTC.

The V and J genes are TRBV19 and TRBJ2-5, with D tentatively TRBD2 (5 bases). The CDR3 runs to 13 residues. Trimming cost V 1 base and J 5 bases, with 8 bases left between them. Per the germline V gene, CDR1 is LNHDA and CDR2 is SQIVND (reference sequence). The CDR3 sequence: CASSIVRAETQYF. CDR3 DNA: TGTGCCAGTAGTATAGTGCGGGCGGAGACCCAGTACTTC.

The rearrangement uses TRBV11-2 and TRBJ2-7, with 13 bases identical to TRBD2. Germline loops: CDR1 SGHAT, CDR2 FQNNGV. Trimming removed 5 bases from V and 4 bases from J; junction bases left unmatched: 14. CDR3 size: 18 residues. The CDR3 DNA sequence: TGTGCCAGCAGCCTACCCGCGGGACTAGCGGGACTCTATTACGAGCAGTACTTC. Its protein product is CASSLPAGLAGLYYEQYF.

V gene TRBV30 combines with J gene TRBJ1-1; D not certain. Germline V lookup: CDR1 GTSNPN, CDR2 SVGIG (reference sequence). The V and J ends lost 0 bases and 4 bases respectively, with 12 bases between them. The CDR3 consists of 14 residues. The CDR3 coding sequence is TGTGCCTGGAGTGTACGTAGGTGGACCACTGAAGCTTTCTTT. Translating it yields CAWSVRRWTTEAFF.

V gene TRBV13 combines with J gene TRBJ2-1; 10 bases align to TRBD2. The CDR3 has 14 amino acids. The ends lost 5 bases at V and 7 bases at J; junction bases unmatched: 5. From germline, CDR1 is PRHDT and CDR2 FYEKMQ (reference sequence). CDR3 sequence (DNA): TGTGCCAGCAGCATACTAGCGGGAAATAATGAGCAGTTCTTC. It translates to CASSILAGNNEQFF.

The chain employs TRBV5-1 and TRBJ2-5; 9 nucleotides agree with TRBD2. Trimming removed 4 bases from V and 2 bases from J; junction bases left unmatched: 9. The CDR3 runs to 16 residues. CDR1 SGHRS and CDR2 YFSETQ come from the germline V gene. The CDR3 region has the DNA TGCGCCAGCAGCAGACCGACTAGCGGATTACAAGAGACCCAGTACTTC. Amino acid sequence: CASSRPTSGLQETQYF.

V usage is TRBV13 and J usage is TRBJ2-7; 8 bases are a match to TRBD2. The V and J ends lost 4 bases and 7 bases, in that order; junction bases with no gene match: 12. Germline values: CDR1 PRHDT, CDR2 FYEKMQ (reference sequence). This CDR3 has 15 residues. In DNA, the CDR3 is TGTGCCAGCAGCTCCAGGCCATCCCCGGGGGGGGAGCAGTACTTC. Protein sequence: CASSSRPSPGGEQYF.

This chain connects TRBV11-2 to TRBJ2-7; D gene uncertain. The CDR3 loop spans 12 amino acids. The germline V gene encodes CDR1 SGHAT and CDR2 FQNNGV. V lost 1 base to trimming and J lost 4 bases, with 5 bases between them. The CDR3 loop reads CASSLAQYEQYF. CDR3 DNA sequence: TGTGCCAGCAGCTTAGCCCAATACGAGCAGTACTTC. Supplemented by reference TRBV11-2 and TRBJ2-7, the full variable domain reads EAGVAQSPRYKIIEKRQSVAFWCNPISGHATLYWYQQILGQGPKLLIQFQNNGVVDDSQLPKDRFSAERLKGVDSTLKIQPAKLEDSAVYLCASSLAQYEQYFGPGTRLTVT.

The chain combines TRBV28 with TRBJ2-7; the D gene is possibly TRBD1 (6 bases). The CDR3 covers 14 residues. Germline CDR1 MDHEN, CDR2 SYDVKM. V was shortened by 6 bases and J by 6 bases, with 18 bases between the two germline ends. In DNA, the CDR3 is TGTGCCAGCAGCTTAACAGGGATGACGGGCGAGCAGTACTTC. This gives the protein CASSLTGMTGEQYF.